The source of this TCR beta chain is a study of T cells in Graves' hyperthyroidism and ophthalmopathy. As for the study in general: Upon initial diagnosis and before any treatment, peripheral blood was collected. Study-wide results and caveats: Most expanded thyroid clonotypes above 0.001 also appeared in blood.

CDR3 length: 15 amino acids. Deletions cut 4 bases from V and 0 bases from J, with 15 bases between. Germline CDR1 GTSNPN, CDR2 SVGIG (reference sequence). Recently diagnosed hyperthyroidism of less than 2 months' duration affected patients aged 18 to 65. Uncontrolled infections, other autoimmune diseases, pregnancy or lactation led to exclusion of patients. Amplified TCR beta CDR3 regions derived from RNA transcripts. The TCR CDR3 first-round RT-PCR relied on the HTBI primer set. TCRdb analysed the multiplex PCR reads with MiXCR anew, one entry per CDR3 protein. The table includes about 160,000 distinct CDR3 sequences, about 9.4% detected once. This clonotype was picked up many times. Antigen unknown.

This clonotype originated in a woman between 18 and 29 years old with Graves' hyperthyroidism that later progressed to Graves' ophthalmopathy. The chain employs TRBV30 and TRBJ1-1; D unresolved. Material for sequencing was blood. CDR3 sequence: CAWNVPMGVNTEAFF. CDR3 nucleotide sequence: TGTGCCTGGAACGTACCTATGGGAGTGAACACTGAAGCTTTCTTT.